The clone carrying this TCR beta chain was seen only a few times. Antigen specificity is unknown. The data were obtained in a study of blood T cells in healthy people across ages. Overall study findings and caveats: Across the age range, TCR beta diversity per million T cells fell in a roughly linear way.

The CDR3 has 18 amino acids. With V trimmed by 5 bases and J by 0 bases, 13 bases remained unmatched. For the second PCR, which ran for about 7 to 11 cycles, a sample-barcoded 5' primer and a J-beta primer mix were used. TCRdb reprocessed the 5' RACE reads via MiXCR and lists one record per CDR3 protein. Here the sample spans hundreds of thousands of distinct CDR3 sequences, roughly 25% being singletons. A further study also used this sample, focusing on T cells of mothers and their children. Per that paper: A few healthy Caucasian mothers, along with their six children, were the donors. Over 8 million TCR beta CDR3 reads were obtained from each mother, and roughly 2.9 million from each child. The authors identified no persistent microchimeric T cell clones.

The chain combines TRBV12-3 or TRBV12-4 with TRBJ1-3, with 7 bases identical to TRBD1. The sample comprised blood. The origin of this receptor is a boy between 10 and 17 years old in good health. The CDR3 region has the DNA TGTGCCAGCAGTAAATACCGGGACAGCCGATTCTCTGGAAACACCATATATTTT. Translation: CASSKYRDSRFSGNTIYF.